These 19 T cell receptor beta chains were all obtained from the same sample, sequenced in a study of graft-versus-host responses after intestinal transplantation. These receptors have no known antigen. Libraries were prepared by immunoSEQ multiplex PCR; TCRdb keeps only in-frame clonotypes and omits some of them. The sample contains tens of thousands of clones, about 94% of which appear only once. This material consisted of unstimulated CD4+ T cells sorted from spleen or lymph node cells, taken before transplant. These receptors were obtained from a human donor who was the organ donor for an intestinal transplant.

This sequence joins TRBV19 and TRBJ1-2; D remains ambiguous. Germline loops: CDR1 LNHDA, CDR2 SQIVND (reference sequence). V was trimmed by 7 bases and J by 0 bases, leaving 12 bases between them. The CDR3 is made up of 14 amino acids. CDR3 DNA: TGTGCCAGTATAGAGCGACCACCTAACTATGGCTACACCTTC. As protein: CASIERPPNYGYTF.

In this sample, this clone turned up once. The J gene is TRBJ2-1, the V gene TRBV12-1; the table's D call TRBD2 went unverified against the DNA. TRBV12-1 is recorded as a pseudogene. CDR3 length: 14 residues. In DNA, the CDR3 is TGTGCCAGCGGTTCAGCGGGGGGATACAATGAGCAGTTCTTC. It codes for CASGSAGGYNEQFF.

The chain combines TRBV5-1 with TRBJ2-3, with D hard to call. The germline CDR1 and CDR2 sequences are SGHRS and YFSETQ. This CDR3 spans 12 amino acids. V lost 0 bases and J 2 bases, leaving 1 base between the germline ends. CDR3 coding DNA: TGCGCCAGCAGCTTGGTCACAGATACGCAGTATTTT. This translates into CASSLVTDTQYF.

The genes are TRBV19 and TRBJ2-1; no reliable D call. The V end was cut by 1 base, the J end by 2 bases, with 15 bases between. This CDR3 is 17 amino acids long. Germline V CDR1 and CDR2: LNHDA, SQIVND (reference sequence). Written as DNA, the CDR3 is TGTGCCAGTAGTATAGGATTGGAAGGATCCACCTACAATGAGCAGTTCTTC. Translating it yields CASSIGLEGSTYNEQFF.

J is TRBJ2-4 and V is TRBV7-9, with D perhaps matching TRBD2 (5 bases). CDR1 SEHNR and CDR2 FQNEAQ come from the germline V gene (reference sequence). V gave up 3 bases and J gave up 0 bases, with 6 bases separating them. The CDR3 has 14 residues. The chain's CDR3 is CASSLEVAKNIQYF. Here the CDR3 DNA reads TGTGCCAGCAGCTTGGAGGTAGCCAAAAACATTCAGTACTTC.

V gene TRBV7-2 combines with J gene TRBJ1-2; 7 bases match TRBD1. The CDR3 length is 15 residues. Germline loops: CDR1 SGHTA, CDR2 FQGNSA. V shed 3 bases, J shed 2 bases, and the junction held 6 bases outside the gene matches. The CDR3 DNA reads as TGTGCCAGCAGCTTGAGCCGGGACAGCAACTATGGCTACACCTTC. It is translated as CASSLSRDSNYGYTF.

The chain has TRBV19 and TRBJ1-5, with a weak D call TRBD1 (6 bases). The CDR3 has 13 amino acids. CDR1 is LNHDA, CDR2 SQIVND, per germline (reference sequence). The germline V and J ends were trimmed by 9 bases and 9 bases, with 18 bases remaining between them. The CDR3 loop is CASEDRRAWPQHF. CDR3 nucleotides: TGTGCCAGCGAAGACAGGAGAGCGTGGCCCCAGCATTTT.

This chain uses TRBV7-6 with TRBJ1-2; D is undetermined. The germline CDR1 and CDR2 sequences are SGHVS and FNYEAQ. There are 17 residues in the CDR3. The V end was cut by 3 bases, the J end by 2 bases, with 19 bases between. The CDR3 nucleotides are TGTGCCAGCAGCTTCTCCCCGGCCCAACAGCAAAACTATGGCTACACCTTC. This sequence encodes CASSFSPAQQQNYGYTF.

The genes are TRBV5-6 and TRBJ1-2; TRBD1 matches 11 bases. The V and J ends lost 4 bases and 4 bases, in that order; junction bases with no gene match: 9. Germline lookup yields CDR1 SGHDT and CDR2 YYEEEE. This CDR3 spans 16 amino acids. Written as DNA, the CDR3 is TGTGCCAGCAGCCCCGGGACAGGGGGGTCGCGCTATGGCTACACCTTC. As protein: CASSPGTGGSRYGYTF. Variable domain in full (rest from reference TRBV5-6 and TRBJ1-2): DAGVTQSPTHLIKTRGQQVTLRCSPKSGHDTVSWYQQALGQGPQFIFQYYEEEERQRGNFPDRFSGHQFPNYSSELNVNALLLGDSALYLCASSPGTGGSRYGYTFGSGTRLTVV.

The chain couples TRBV19 to TRBJ1-1; 11 bases match TRBD1. V shed 7 bases, J shed 5 bases, and the junction held 9 bases outside the gene matches. The CDR3 loop spans 15 amino acids. Per germline, CDR1 LNHDA and CDR2 SQIVND (reference sequence). For the CDR3, the DNA is TGTGCCAGTACCCCCGGACAGGGGGCGAGGACTGAAGCTTTCTTT. This sequence encodes CASTPGQGARTEAFF.

As regards this clone: At one end the junction does not follow the germline gene, possibly because of a read error. Within the sample, other DNA sequences also encode this same CDR3. The chain is built from TRBV18 and TRBJ1-1; perhaps TRBD1 as D (5 bases). Germline V CDR1 and CDR2: KGHSH, LQKENI. CDR3 length: 15 amino acids. Here the CDR3 reads CASSPVAGPRTEAFF. DNA of the CDR3: TGTGCCAGCTCCCCTGTAGCGGGGCCGCGCACTGAAGCTTTTTTT.

The chain has TRBV12-5 and TRBJ1-5; D gene ambiguous. Germline CDR1 and CDR2: LGHNT and FRNRAP. The CDR3 has 11 residues. CDR3 nucleotide sequence: TGTGCCCAAGGGAGCAATCAGCCCCAGCATTTT. Its protein is CAQGSNQPQHF.

The chain joins TRBV18 to TRBJ1-1; D gene ambiguous. V was trimmed by 7 bases and J by 5 bases, leaving 20 bases between them. The CDR3 is made up of 15 amino acids. The germline CDR1 and CDR2 sequences are KGHSH and LQKENI. CDR3 amino acids: CASWLTGGSRTEAFF. Here the CDR3 DNA reads TGTGCCAGCTGGTTAACGGGCGGGTCCAGGACTGAAGCTTTCTTT.

The chain has TRBV4-1 and TRBJ1-5; D gene ambiguous. V shed 0 bases and J shed 3 bases, with 12 bases lying between them. The CDR3 covers 16 residues. Germline CDR1 MGHRA, CDR2 YSYEKL. The CDR3 here is CASSQELSQNNQPQHF. The CDR3 DNA reads as TGCGCCAGCAGCCAAGAACTGTCCCAGAACAATCAGCCCCAGCATTTT.

The chain links TRBV18 to TRBJ2-2; D ambiguous. The CDR3 is 16 residues long. Trimming stripped 3 bases from V and 3 bases from J, with 14 bases between. Germline V gives CDR1 KGHSH, CDR2 LQKENI. The CDR3 sequence: CASSPRPGMDTGELFF. DNA of the CDR3: TGTGCCAGCTCACCTCGTCCCGGAATGGACACCGGGGAGCTGTTTTTT. The variable domain in full, completed from reference TRBV18 and TRBJ2-2, reads NAGVMQNPRHLVRRRGQEARLRCSPMKGHSHVYWYRQLPEEGLKFMVYLQKENIIDESGMPKERFSAEFPKEGPSILRIQQVVRGDSAAYFCASSPRPGMDTGELFFGEGSRLTVL.

In nucleotides, the CDR3 is TGTGCCAGCAGCCTAGTGCTGGGGGAAAGAGGTGGCTACACCTTC. Translation gives CASSLVLGERGGYTF. V is TRBV7-9 and J is TRBJ1-2; D perhaps matches TRBD1 (5 bases). The CDR3 length is 15 residues. CDR1 and CDR2 (germline): SEHNR, FQNEAQ (reference sequence). V gave up 5 bases and J gave up 7 bases, with 20 bases separating them.

The V gene is TRBV9, the J gene TRBJ2-7; D ambiguous. The CDR3 extends over 14 amino acids. Germline loops: CDR1 SGDLS, CDR2 YYNGEE. The ends were cut back, 3 bases at V and 6 bases at J, with 16 bases in the middle. In DNA form, the CDR3 reads TGTGCCAGCAGCGCTGACCATAGTGGTCGCGAGCAGTACTTC. This translates into CASSADHSGREQYF.

V gene TRBV28 combines with J gene TRBJ1-6; no reliable D call. The CDR3 covers 11 residues. From germline, CDR1 is MDHEN and CDR2 SYDVKM. Trimming pared 5 bases from V and 14 bases from J, leaving 10 bases between. The CDR3: CASSLTSALHF. The CDR3 DNA reads as TGTGCCAGCAGTCTAACATCCGCCCTCCACTTT.

This chain links TRBV6-1 with TRBJ2-1; a possible D gene is TRBD1 (6 bases). The germline V and J ends were trimmed by 4 bases and 0 bases, with 22 bases remaining between them. The CDR3 covers 19 residues. Per the germline V gene, CDR1 is MNHNS and CDR2 is SASEGT. The CDR3 nucleotides are TGTGCCAGCAGTGCACGTCCCGGGACAAGTACGAGCTCCTACAATGAGCAGTTCTTC. Translating it yields CASSARPGTSTSSYNEQFF.